This T cell receptor (beta chain) was retrieved from a study of blood T cell repertoires in COVID-19. Study-wide background: Some COVID-19 samples were acute and others convalescent; all came from the United States, Italy and Spain. Nucleic acid was either cDNA or gDNA, and it came from T cells, B-cell-depleted T cells, or PBMCs.

This CDR3 spans 16 amino acids. Germline V gene sequence: CDR1 SGDLS, CDR2 YYNGEE. Between the trimmed V and J ends, which lost 3 bases and 1 base, there was a span of 14 bases. How the authors handled the data: Using reference gene primer amplification, nucleated cell counts were estimated. Assay: immunoSEQ multiplex PCR; the TCRdb copy retains only in-frame clones and omits some. That table gives V, J and clone size, and the DNA gave D and trimming. The sample gives 65,000 to 80,000 clones, 75% to 85% of which show up once; under 35% is in the top ten. The table lists this clone with a few counts. The receptor was isolated from a human donor in a cohort sampled during active COVID-19. The sample was peripheral blood. The chain combines TRBV9 with TRBJ1-3, with D uncertain. DNA of the CDR3: TGTGCCAGCAGCGCTCCCGGGATCCAGTCTGGAAACACCATATATTTT. Its protein product is CASSAPGIQSGNTIYF.